These 11 T cell receptor beta chains were all obtained from the same sample, sequenced in a study of cytomegalovirus exposure and HLA in healthy donors. Libraries were prepared by immunoSEQ multiplex PCR; TCRdb keeps only in-frame clonotypes and omits some of them. The sample records about 330,000 clones, 75% to 90% being singletons. Sequencing was carried out using PBMCs. The receptors were sampled from a woman in her 30s in good health and CMV-seropositive.

The V gene is TRBV29-1, the J gene TRBJ1-3; unclear D gene. Trimming removed 4 bases from V and 2 bases from J, with 9 bases in between. The germline CDR1 and CDR2 sequences are SQVTM and ANQGSEA. CDR3 size: 13 residues. The CDR3 protein is CSVGSKAGNTIYF. DNA of the CDR3: TGCAGCGTTGGCAGTAAAGCTGGAAACACCATATATTTT.

In the case of this clone: The sample has other DNA sequences that encode this CDR3 too. J is TRBJ2-3 and V is TRBV15; D remains ambiguous. There are 12 residues in the CDR3. V lost 0 bases to trimming and J lost 5 bases, with 3 bases between them. Germline CDR1 reads LNHNV; CDR2 reads YYDKDF (reference sequence). The CDR3 region has the DNA TGTGCCACCAGCAGAGATAGAGATACGCAGTATTTT. Amino acids: CATSRDRDTQYF.

The rearrangement joins TRBV11-2 to TRBJ2-7, with 12 bases identical to TRBD2. The V and J ends lost 4 bases and 1 base, in that order; junction bases with no gene match: 8. In germline, CDR1 is SGHAT, CDR2 FQNNGV. This CDR3 contains 17 residues. This CDR3 is CASSSRLAGGPSYEQYF. CDR3 nucleotide sequence: TGTGCCAGCAGCTCACGGCTAGCGGGAGGGCCGTCCTACGAGCAGTACTTC.

DNA for the CDR3: TGTGCCAGCAGGCCTTACTGGGACAGTTACGAGCAGTACTTC. Protein: CASRPYWDSYEQYF. The V call is TRBV6-1, the J call TRBJ2-7; 7 positions match TRBD1. Germline V gene lookup returns CDR1 MNHNS and CDR2 SASEGT. After removal of 6 bases from V and 4 bases from J, the junction contained 9 bases not matched to a gene. The CDR3 runs 14 residues.

This rearrangement joins TRBV6-1 to TRBJ1-4; 7 positions agree with TRBD1. Per the germline V gene, CDR1 is MNHNS and CDR2 is SASEGT. The CDR3 consists of 14 residues. Trimming removed 2 bases from V and 11 bases from J; junction bases left unmatched: 8. In DNA form, the CDR3 reads TGTGCCAGCAGTGAACCGACAGGGTTGCAGAAACTGTTTTTT. Translation gives CASSEPTGLQKLFF.

The chain carries TRBV6-1 and TRBJ1-5, with D maybe TRBD1 (5 bases). Germline values: CDR1 MNHNS, CDR2 SASEGT. Trimming removed 1 base at V and 0 bases at J, with 7 bases between. The CDR3 covers 15 residues. The CDR3 DNA reads as TGTGCCAGCAGTGAAGGGACATTTAGCAATCAGCCCCAGCATTTT. Translation: CASSEGTFSNQPQHF.

The chain recombines TRBV11-2 with TRBJ1-4, with D perhaps matching TRBD1 (6 bases). The germline V gene has CDR1 SGHAT and CDR2 FQNNGV. The CDR3 covers 16 residues. V was shortened by 3 bases and J by 5 bases, with 16 bases between the two germline ends. The CDR3 DNA reads TGTGCCAGCAGCTTGGCCTTAGGGGGAGTCAATGAAAAACTGTTTTTT. This gives the protein CASSLALGGVNEKLFF. The full variable domain, with the rest looked up from reference TRBV11-2 and TRBJ1-4, is EAGVAQSPRYKIIEKRQSVAFWCNPISGHATLYWYQQILGQGPKLLIQFQNNGVVDDSQLPKDRFSAERLKGVDSTLKIQPAKLEDSAVYLCASSLALGGVNEKLFFGSGTQLSVL.

The chain recombines TRBV28 with TRBJ1-2, with 9 bases fitting TRBD1. This CDR3 has 13 residues. V gave up 5 bases and J gave up 13 bases; unmatched junction bases: 11. Germline-derived CDR1 and CDR2 are MDHEN and SYDVKM. DNA for the CDR3: TGTGCCAGCAGTACCGGGACAGGGCGGTTTCTCACCTTC. Protein sequence: CASSTGTGRFLTF.

The V and J genes are TRBV7-2 and TRBJ2-1; 12 positions match TRBD1. CDR1 is SGHTA and CDR2 is FQGNSA in the germline V gene. The V gene end was trimmed by 8 bases and the J gene end by 4 bases; junction bases not matched to a gene: 3. The CDR3 totals 14 residues. Written as DNA, the CDR3 is TGTGCCAGCGGGACAGGGGGCGCTTACAATGAGCAGTTCTTC. Its protein is CASGTGGAYNEQFF.

The chain couples TRBV27 to TRBJ2-7; 12 bases are a match to TRBD2. Germline CDR1 is MNHEY and CDR2 is SMNVEV (reference sequence). The junction had 5 bases not matched to a gene; V was cut back by 2 bases and J by 0 bases. CDR3 length equals 17 residues. This chain's CDR3 is CASSLQGGLAGSYEQYF. The CDR3 region has the DNA TGTGCCAGCAGTTTACAGGGGGGACTAGCGGGCTCCTACGAGCAGTACTTC.

This rearrangement joins TRBV25-1 to TRBJ2-7, with a weak D call TRBD2 (6 bases). The CDR3 is 15 amino acids. Germline CDR1 and CDR2: MGHDK and SYGVNS. The V end was cut by 2 bases, the J end by 3 bases, with 14 bases between. The CDR3 DNA follows: TGTGCCAGCAGTGAACGAGGGGAGGCAGGCTACGAGCAGTACTTC. This gives the protein CASSERGEAGYEQYF.